These T cell receptor beta chains were read from a single sample in a study of T cells in Graves' hyperthyroidism and ophthalmopathy. In TCRdb, the multiplex PCR reads were re-called with MiXCR into one record per CDR3 protein. The sample has 500,000 to 650,000 distinct CDR3 sequences, roughly 15% seen once; the top ten hold around 13%. Sequenced: blood. The receptor source for this set is a woman between 45 and 65 years old with Graves' ophthalmopathy. The CDR3 runs from the conserved cysteine through the conserved F or W. The D gene is left open where the match is weak. A row's size may be missing; if present it is once, few, many or a size class.

TRBV20-1	TRBJ1-5	TRBD1	15	-	CSARATGGRNQPQHF	TGCAGTGCTAGAGCCACAGGGGGACGCAATCAGCCCCAGCATTTT
TRBV6-1	TRBJ2-3	-	15	few	CASSEILRGTDTQYF	TGTGCCAGCAGTGAAATTTTGCGGGGCACAGATACGCAGTATTTT
TRBV7-2	TRBJ2-3	TRBD1	15	many	CASSRWGQYTDTQYF	TGTGCCAGCAGCCGGTGGGGACAGTACACAGATACGCAGTATTTT
TRBV27	TRBJ2-1	-	15	-	CASSLGAPRPNEQFF	TGTGCCAGCAGTTTAGGGGCCCCGAGGCCCAATGAGCAGTTCTTC
TRBV3-1	TRBJ1-3	-	18	few	CASSQERQVAPSGNTIYF	TGTGCCAGCAGCCAAGAGCGGCAGGTCGCGCCCTCTGGAAACACCATATATTTT
TRBV20-1	TRBJ1-5	-	12	-	CSARAANQPQHF	TGCAGTGCTAGAGCAGCCAATCAGCCCCAGCATTTT
TRBV5-1	TRBJ1-6	TRBD1	15	few	CASSLARGYGSPLHF	TGCGCCAGCAGCTTGGCCAGGGGGTACGGTTCACCCCTCCACTTT
TRBV29-1	TRBJ2-7	-	13	few	CSVESGSSYEQYF	TGCAGCGTTGAATCGGGGAGCTCCTACGAGCAGTACTTC
TRBV30	TRBJ2-7	-	12	many	CAWSEQGYEQYF	TGTGCCTGGAGTGAACAGGGCTACGAGCAGTACTTC
TRBV6-1	TRBJ2-1	-	13	-	CASSVEAYNEQFF	TGTGCCAGCAGTGTAGAGGCCTACAATGAGCAGTTCTTC
TRBV5-8	TRBJ2-1	TRBD2	16	few	CASSLLGLVSYNEQFF	TGTGCCAGCAGCTTGTTGGGACTAGTTTCCTACAATGAGCAGTTCTTC
TRBV5-1	TRBJ2-1	TRBD2	15	-	CASREGTSGYNEQFF	TGCGCCAGCAGAGAGGGGACTAGCGGATACAATGAGCAGTTCTTC
TRBV20-1	TRBJ2-3	TRBD2	15	few	CSAIKTSGSKNTQYF	TGCAGTGCGATTAAGACTAGCGGGAGTAAGAATACGCAGTATTTT
TRBV20-1	TRBJ2-7	TRBD2	14	many	CSASVLAGINEQYF	TGCAGTGCTAGTGTGTTAGCGGGAATCAACGAGCAGTACTTC
TRBV20-1	TRBJ2-1	TRBD1	13	many	CSARYTGDNEQFF	TGCAGTGCTAGGTATACAGGGGACAATGAGCAGTTCTTC
TRBV7-2	TRBJ2-1	-	14	many	CASSSGTTYNEQFF	TGTGCCAGCAGCTCCGGGACCACCTACAATGAGCAGTTCTTC
TRBV7-2	TRBJ2-1	-	17	many	CASSLGVVTEPYNEQFF	TGTGCCAGCAGCTTGGGGGTGGTGACAGAACCATACAATGAGCAGTTCTTC
TRBV28	TRBJ2-1	TRBD2	14	many	CASIGTSEGNEQFF	TGTGCCAGCATAGGGACTAGCGAAGGCAATGAGCAGTTCTTC
TRBV29-1	TRBJ2-1	TRBD1	11	-	CSIDRANEQFF	TGCAGCATCGACAGGGCCAATGAGCAGTTCTTC
TRBV19	TRBJ1-1	-	15	-	CASSITGPMNTEAFF	TGTGCCAGTAGTATTACAGGCCCTATGAACACTGAAGCTTTCTTT
TRBV4-2	TRBJ2-7	TRBD2	14	-	CASSQREGLGEQYF	TGTGCCAGCAGCCAAAGGGAGGGGTTGGGCGAGCAGTACTTC
TRBV20-1	TRBJ2-3	-	16	few	CSARDVQRTSTDTQYF	TGCAGTGCTAGAGATGTGCAGCGAACGTCCACAGATACGCAGTATTTT